The 20 T cell receptor beta chains below come from one sample, sequenced in a study of blood T cells in healthy people across ages. A second about 7 to 11 cycle PCR used barcoded and J-beta primers. From the 5' RACE reads, TCRdb called clonotypes with MiXCR, one entry per CDR3 protein. The repertoire consists of fewer than 1,000,000 distinct CDR3 sequences, with about half occurring once and the leading ten covering about a sixth. The sample consisted of blood. These receptors were taken from a man at least 80 years old in good health.

This clonotype has only a few counts. The chain links TRBV4-2 to TRBJ2-7; possibly TRBD2 for D (5 bases). Germline loops: CDR1 LGHNA, CDR2 YNFKEQ. V was clipped by 5 bases and J by 2 bases, with 13 bases between them. The CDR3 totals 14 residues. In nucleotides, the CDR3 is TGTGCCAGCAGCTCCCGGGATCCACCCTACGAGCAGTACTTC. This translates into CASSSRDPPYEQYF.

Turning to this clonotype: With a much larger clone just one base away, this may be a read error. The V gene is TRBV27, the J gene TRBJ2-7; 8 bases are shared with TRBD2. CDR1 and CDR2 (germline): MNHEY, SMNVEV (reference sequence). V was clipped by 3 bases and J by 7 bases; unmatched bases: 8. The CDR3 runs 14 residues. Here the CDR3 DNA reads TGTGCCAGCAGTTTTTTAGCGGGACGACATGAGCAGTACTTC. This codes for CASSFLAGRHEQYF.

The chain is built from TRBV7-9 and TRBJ2-1; 8 bases match TRBD2. Judging by the DNA end, TRBJ2-7 fits better; the J call may be wrong. The CDR3 has 14 residues. Germline values: CDR1 SEHNR, CDR2 FQNEAQ (reference sequence). The CDR3: CASSYSGKTYEQYF. The CDR3 DNA sequence: TGTGCCAGCAGCTATAGCGGGAAGACCTACGAGCAGTACTTC.

This clonotype showed up just a few times. The rearrangement joins TRBV6-5 to TRBJ2-1, with D uncertain. Germline V gene lookup returns CDR1 MNHEY and CDR2 SVGAGI. The CDR3 runs to 17 residues. V lost 0 bases and J 0 bases, leaving 12 bases between the germline ends. CDR3 sequence reads: CASSYSGSSYSYNEQFF. DNA of the CDR3: TGTGCCAGCAGTTACTCAGGTTCGTCGTACTCCTACAATGAGCAGTTCTTC.

The J gene is TRBJ2-7, the V gene TRBV20-1; 11 positions match TRBD2. Trimming took 2 bases from V and 1 from J; bases not matched to a gene: 4. This CDR3 contains 15 residues. The V gene's germline CDR1 is DFQATT and CDR2 SNEGSKA (reference sequence). The CDR3 region is CSARPTSGSSYEQYF. Here the CDR3 DNA reads TGCAGTGCTAGACCCACTAGCGGGAGTTCCTACGAGCAGTACTTC.

This clonotype was seen only a few times. The chain combines TRBV7-9 with TRBJ2-5; the D gene is possibly TRBD2 (5 bases). The CDR3 has 15 amino acids. Trimming took off 1 base at V and 5 bases at J, with 14 bases between the two ends. CDR1 is SEHNR and CDR2 is FQNEAQ in the germline V gene (reference sequence). The CDR3: CASSLGDKRGETQYF. In DNA form, the CDR3 reads TGTGCCAGCAGCTTAGGCGATAAGAGAGGGGAGACCCAGTACTTC.

This clonotype was seen more than once but under ten times. This sequence joins TRBV5-1 and TRBJ2-5; D gene unclear. Germline CDR1 is SGHRS and CDR2 is YFSETQ. CDR3 length: 15 residues. V gave up 3 bases and J gave up 2 bases, with 14 bases separating them. In DNA form, the CDR3 reads TGCGCCAGCAGCTCCCGCGTTGGGCGGCAAGAGACCCAGTACTTC. This codes for CASSSRVGRQETQYF. The variable domain in full, with the rest retrieved from reference TRBV5-1 and TRBJ2-5, is KAGVTQTPRYLIKTRGQQVTLSCSPISGHRSVSWYQQTPGQGLQFLFEYFSETQRNKGNFPGRFSGRQFSNSRSEMNVSTLELGDSALYLCASSSRVGRQETQYFGPGTRLLVL.

This clonotype turned up a few times. The J gene is TRBJ2-3, the V gene TRBV24-1; no definite D call. V was pared by 4 bases and J by 0 bases, with 7 bases between. The CDR3 loop spans 14 amino acids. In germline, CDR1 is KGHDR, CDR2 SFDVKD. The DNA for the CDR3 is TGTGCCACCAGTGACAGGACCAGCACAGATACGCAGTATTTT. Protein product: CATSDRTSTDTQYF.

There are a few counts of this clonotype. The junction departs from germline at one end; a sequencing error may be responsible. The chain combines TRBV5-1 with TRBJ2-3, with TRBD2 matching 14 bases. CDR3 length equals 21 residues. Germline loops: CDR1 SGHRS, CDR2 YFSETQ. CDR3 sequence (DNA): TGCGCCAGCACCTTGCAACGGATGACCGGGACTAGCGGGAGATACACAGATACGCAGTATTTT. This encodes CASTLQRMTGTSGRYTDTQYF.

The rearrangement joins TRBV29-1 to TRBJ2-3; D may correspond to TRBD1 or TRBD2 (6 bases each). Germline CDR1 SQVTM, CDR2 ANQGSEA. The length of the CDR3 is 14 residues. V was cut by 2 bases and J by 4 bases, with 13 bases left in between. The CDR3 DNA sequence: TGCAGCGTTGAAAGGGGGGCGAGCCCAGATACGCAGTATTTT. Its translation is CSVERGASPDTQYF.

This clonotype was found a few times. V usage is TRBV7-8 and J usage is TRBJ1-6, with D maybe TRBD1 (5 bases). The germline CDR1 and CDR2 sequences are SGHVS and FQNEAQ. V dropped 5 bases and J dropped 0 bases, with 14 bases sitting between them. The CDR3 runs 17 residues. CDR3 nucleotides: TGTGCCAGCAGCCTCGCGACAGACTACTCCTATAATTCACCCCTCCACTTT. This translates into CASSLATDYSYNSPLHF.

This chain links TRBV21-1 with TRBJ2-7; the tabulated D call, TRBD2, remains unverified against the DNA. TRBV21-1 represents a pseudogene. CDR3 length: 17 amino acids. The CDR3 DNA reads as TGTGTCAGCAGCAAAGGGCCTAGCGAAGGGGATTACAATGAGCAGTACTTC. Translating gives CVSSKGPSEGDYNEQYF.

The V gene is TRBV12-3 or TRBV12-4, the J gene TRBJ2-7; TRBD1 agrees at 8 bases. V shed 2 bases and J 2 bases; nucleotides not matched to a gene: 11. The CDR3 is made up of 17 amino acids. The DNA of the CDR3 is TGTGCCAGCAGTTTATCTTTTCTGGGACAGGAGACCTACGAGCAGTACTTC. This sequence encodes CASSLSFLGQETYEQYF.

This clonotype was seen a handful of times. A much larger clone differs by one base, so this may be a read error. The J gene is TRBJ2-6, the V gene TRBV12-3 or TRBV12-4, with D perhaps matching TRBD1 (5 bases). This CDR3 has 15 amino acids. The CDR3 reads CASSLSGSGADVLTF. The CDR3, as DNA: TGTGCCAGCAGTTTGAGTGGCTCTGGGGCCGACGTCCTGACTTTC.

This clonotype was detected only a few times. The rearrangement joins TRBV7-3 to TRBJ2-3, with TRBD2 matching 9 bases. The germline V gene encodes CDR1 SGHTA and CDR2 FQGTGA. V shed 1 base and J 0 bases; nucleotides not matched to a gene: 8. The CDR3 loop spans 18 amino acids. CDR3: CASSLIAGAITSTDTQYF. The DNA of the CDR3 is TGTGCCAGCAGCTTAATAGCGGGAGCGATCACTAGCACAGATACGCAGTATTTT.

About this clonotype: Just one base apart from a much larger clone, this may be a read error. The V and J genes are TRBV5-1 and TRBJ2-1, with 9 bases matching TRBD2. The CDR3 is 15 amino acids. Germline CDR1 is SGHRS and CDR2 is YFSETQ. The CDR3 DNA sequence: TGCGCCAACAGCAGGCGGGAGGGCCAGCGCAATGAGCAGTTCTTC. Amino acid sequence: CANSRREGQRNEQFF.

Details on this clonotype: The germline gene is not matched at one end of the junction; a read error may be the cause. V is TRBV30 and J is TRBJ2-3; tentatively, D is TRBD2 (5 bases). Germline V gene data show CDR1 as GTSNPN and CDR2 as SVGIG (reference sequence). The CDR3 runs to 12 residues. The CDR3 DNA is TGTGCCTGCGGGATAAGCACAGATGCGCAGTATTTT. It yields the protein CACGISTDAQYF.

This clonotype occurred a few times. The chain has TRBV2 and TRBJ2-3; D gene unclear. This CDR3 spans 12 amino acids. Germline V lookup: CDR1 SNHLY, CDR2 FYNNEI. V was cut by 1 base and J by 5 bases, with 4 bases left in between. The CDR3 is CASSEVRDTQYF. The CDR3 nucleotides are TGTGCCAGCAGTGAAGTGAGAGATACGCAGTATTTT.

This clonotype turned up a few times. V is TRBV15 and J is TRBJ1-6, with a weak D call TRBD1 (6 bases). The CDR3 has 15 residues. Germline loops: CDR1 LNHNV, CDR2 YYDKDF (reference sequence). V was shortened by 3 bases and J by 7 bases, with 13 bases between the two germline ends. The CDR3 sequence is CATSSSTGINSPLHF. The CDR3 nucleotides are TGTGCCACCAGCAGCTCCACAGGGATAAATTCACCCCTCCACTTT.

As to this clonotype: A much larger clone sits a single nucleotide away, making a read error possible. J is TRBJ1-2 and V is TRBV7-9; the D is unclear. Germline CDR1 reads SEHNR; CDR2 reads FQNEAQ (reference sequence). CDR3 length: 15 amino acids. This CDR3 reads CAGSLAVKEYYGYTF. CDR3 sequence (DNA): TGTGCCGGCAGCTTAGCGGTGAAGGAATACTATGGCTACACCTTC.